The present T cell receptor (beta chain) was sequenced within a study of T cells in localized non-small cell lung cancer. Note on this clone: Its antigen is not identified.

Study-level findings and limits: Heterogeneity remains possible, as sequencing covered one tumor region only. Adjacent uninvolved lung had the highest clonality, suggesting focused antigen responses.

Germline values: CDR1 DFQATT, CDR2 SNEGSKA (reference sequence). V lost 5 bases and J 3 bases, leaving 8 bases between the germline ends. CDR3 length: 11 amino acids. Sequencing was performed with immunoSEQ multiplex PCR; in TCRdb, only in-frame clones are kept and a portion is missing. The table has about 46,000 clones, about 86% seen once. The sequence came from a man between 40 and 70 years old with stage III lung adenocarcinoma. This specimen was peripheral blood mononuclear cells, taken before any cancer treatment. V is TRBV20-1 and J is TRBJ2-7; no firm D call. This CDR3 reads CSALGGYEQYF. Here the CDR3 DNA reads TGCAGTGCTCTCGGTGGCTACGAGCAGTACTTC.